This T cell receptor beta chain was sequenced for a study of cytomegalovirus exposure and HLA in healthy donors. General observations from the study: In a later analysis, TCR beta V- and J-gene trimming showed a link to a missense DCLRE1C variant. TCR beta V segments were, for the most part, productive about 87% or about 30% of the time in an earlier analysis.

The PCR made use of 60 Vbeta and 13 Jbeta primers. Using immunoSEQ multiplex PCR, the repertoire was profiled, and TCRdb retains in-frame clones only, with some absent. Its clone listing holds around 140,000 clones. V was shortened by 0 bases and J by 7 bases, with 8 bases between the two germline ends. Germline V gene data show CDR1 as SGHDT and CDR2 as YYEEEE. The CDR3 totals 13 residues. Details on this clone: Its specificity is not known.

This sequence was found in a woman between 50 and 59 years old in good health and CMV-seronegative. The sample comprised PBMCs. This chain joins TRBV5-6 and TRBJ2-1, with D unclear. The CDR3, as DNA: TGTGCCAGCAGCTTGGTTGCAGGTAATGAGCAGTTCTTC. Translated: CASSLVAGNEQFF. The variable domain in full, with the rest retrieved from reference TRBV5-6 and TRBJ2-1, is DAGVTQSPTHLIKTRGQQVTLRCSPKSGHDTVSWYQQALGQGPQFIFQYYEEEERQRGNFPDRFSGHQFPNYSSELNVNALLLGDSALYLCASSLVAGNEQFFGPGTRLTVL.